Listed here are 27 T cell receptor beta chains from one sample, sequenced in a study of blood T cell repertoires in COVID-19. Profiling relied on immunoSEQ multiplex PCR, and the TCRdb table lists in-frame clones only, not all of them. The table lists some 400,000 clones, approximately 93% of them singletons, with around 0.86% in the top ten. Sequenced sample: PBMCs or T cells enriched from blood (not recorded which). The receptors were sampled from a woman in her 40s who had been exposed to COVID-19.

The chain links TRBV24-1 to TRBJ2-1, with 11 bases fitting TRBD1. V shed 4 bases, J shed 7 bases, and the junction held 5 bases outside the gene matches. The CDR3 is made up of 15 amino acids. CDR1 and CDR2 from the germline V gene are KGHDR and SFDVKD. In DNA, the CDR3 is TGTGCCACCAGTGACTGGGACAGGGGGGTAAATGAGCAGTTCTTC. Protein: CATSDWDRGVNEQFF.

J is TRBJ1-1 and V is TRBV30; D is unclear. CDR1 GTSNPN and CDR2 SVGIG come from the germline V gene (reference sequence). The CDR3 covers 13 residues. V was shortened by 8 bases and J by 0 bases, with 13 bases between the two germline ends. Written as DNA, the CDR3 is TGTGCCAGCGACTTCGCCTTGAACACTGAAGCTTTCTTT. Encoded protein: CASDFALNTEAFF.

The V and J genes are TRBV6-4 and TRBJ1-3; D perhaps matches TRBD1 (6 bases). V was pared by 4 bases and J by 0 bases, with 13 bases between. Per germline, CDR1 MRHNA and CDR2 SNTAGT. The CDR3 loop spans 16 amino acids. The CDR3 sequence: CASSGRTDHSGNTIYF. The CDR3 nucleotides are TGTGCCAGCAGTGGGAGGACAGACCACTCTGGAAACACCATATATTTT.

In this sample, this clone turned up once. The chain carries TRBV18 and TRBJ1-2; D perhaps matches TRBD1 (6 bases). Germline V gives CDR1 KGHSH, CDR2 LQKENI. Trimming left V 3 bases short and J 6 bases short, with 17 bases between. This CDR3 spans 15 amino acids. DNA of the CDR3: TGTGCCAGCTCACCCCAGGGCGGGGGCGAGGATGGCTACACCTTC. As protein: CASSPQGGGEDGYTF.

This clone was recorded once. The chain is built from TRBV7-2 and TRBJ1-5, with 9 bases identical to TRBD1. Germline assignment: CDR1 SGHTA and CDR2 FQGNSA. CDR3 length equals 14 residues. Unmatched junction bases numbered 6, after V lost 5 bases and J lost 7 bases. The CDR3 spells CASSLRTGEQPQHF. For the CDR3, the DNA is TGTGCCAGCAGCCTCCGGACAGGGGAACAGCCCCAGCATTTT. The full variable domain, completed using reference TRBV7-2 and TRBJ1-5, is GAGVSQSPSNKVTEKGKDVELRCDPISGHTALYWYRQSLGQGLEFLIYFQGNSAPDKSGLPSDRFSAERTGGSVSTLTIQRTQQEDSAVYLCASSLRTGEQPQHFGDGTRLSIL.

V is TRBV6-5 and J is TRBJ2-2, with 8 nucleotides matching TRBD1. CDR1 is MNHEY and CDR2 is SVGAGI in the germline V gene. Losses at the gene ends were 5 bases for V and 8 bases for J; bases not matched to a gene: 7. The CDR3 runs to 14 residues. This CDR3 is CASSTRTGLGELFF. The CDR3 DNA reads as TGTGCCAGCAGTACCCGGACAGGGTTAGGGGAGCTGTTTTTT.

The rearrangement joins TRBV20-1 to TRBJ1-1, with TRBD1 matching 12 bases. CDR3 length: 15 amino acids. Unmatched junction bases numbered 9, after V lost 3 bases and J lost 7 bases. CDR1 DFQATT and CDR2 SNEGSKA come from the germline V gene (reference sequence). The CDR3 here is CSASSGTGGGGEAFF. DNA of the CDR3: TGCAGTGCTAGTTCCGGGACAGGGGGCGGAGGTGAAGCTTTCTTT.

The chain uses TRBV19 and TRBJ1-5, with 7 bases identical to TRBD1. V shed 3 bases, J shed 2 bases, and the junction held 4 bases outside the gene matches. This CDR3 is 15 amino acids long. Germline-derived CDR1 and CDR2 are LNHDA and SQIVND (reference sequence). The DNA for the CDR3 is TGTGCCAGTAGTATTATCGACAGGGGCAATCAGCCCCAGCATTTT. This sequence encodes CASSIIDRGNQPQHF. The whole variable domain, remainder taken from reference TRBV19 and TRBJ1-5, is DGGITQSPKYLFRKEGQNVTLSCEQNLNHDAMYWYRQDPGQGLRLIYYSQIVNDFQKGDIAEGYSVSREKKESFPLTVTSAQKNPTAFYLCASSIIDRGNQPQHFGDGTRLSIL.

Concerning this clone: Germline is not matched at one junction end, which may reflect a read error. V gene TRBV3-1 (or the pseudogene TRBV3-2) combines with J gene TRBJ1-6; D possibly corresponds to TRBD1 (5 bases). The CDR3 is 14 residues long. The germline V gene has CDR1 LGHDT and CDR2 YNNKEL (reference sequence). DNA for the CDR3: TGTGCCAGCAGCCTCGGACAATGGTCTTCAACCCTCCACTTT. It translates to CASSLGQWSSTLHF.

On this clone: One end of the junction varies from germline; a read error may be responsible. The DNA of the CDR3 is TGTGCCAGCAGTCAAGAAGGCGGGCATTCACCCCTCCACTTT. Its protein product is CASSQEGGHSPLHF. The rearrangement links TRBV14 to TRBJ1-6; D is unclear. CDR1 and CDR2 from the germline V gene are SGHDN and FVKESK. The CDR3 totals 14 residues.

This rearrangement joins TRBV5-4 to TRBJ2-7, with 10 bases aligning to TRBD2. Per the germline V gene, CDR1 is SGHNT and CDR2 is YYREEE (reference sequence). The CDR3 contains 13 residues. V dropped 6 bases and J dropped 3; count of bases not matched to a gene: 3. The chain's CDR3 is CASKASGSYEQYF. The CDR3 nucleotides read TGTGCCAGCAAGGCTAGCGGGAGCTACGAGCAGTACTTC.

V usage is TRBV18 and J usage is TRBJ1-2; 7 nucleotides agree with TRBD1. This CDR3 region has 14 residues. CDR1 KGHSH and CDR2 LQKENI come from the germline V gene. V trimming: 4 bases; J trimming: 6 bases; junction bases outside the gene matches: 8. This CDR3 reads CASSRRDSPNGYTF. The CDR3 region has the DNA TGTGCCAGCTCACGACGGGACAGCCCTAATGGCTACACCTTC.

Comments on this clone: This CDR3 is also generated by other DNA sequences in the sample. The DNA for the CDR3 is TGTGCCAGCTCGCGGGACAGGGTAAACACTGAAGCTTTCTTT. It yields the protein CASSRDRVNTEAFF. This sequence joins TRBV18 and TRBJ1-1, with 9 nucleotides matching TRBD1. This CDR3 is 14 amino acids long. Germline assignment: CDR1 KGHSH and CDR2 LQKENI. Unmatched junction bases numbered 4, after V lost 6 bases and J lost 2 bases.

This sequence joins TRBV10-3 and TRBJ1-3; 7 nucleotides align to TRBD1. Germline CDR1 is ENHRY and CDR2 is SYGVKD. Trimming took 2 bases from V and 0 from J; bases not matched to a gene: 4. The CDR3 runs 16 residues. The CDR3 coding sequence is TGTGCCATCAGTGAGCAGGGGGTCCTCTCTGGAAACACCATATATTTT. It codes for CAISEQGVLSGNTIYF.

The chain is built from TRBV7-8 and TRBJ2-5, with D uncertain. This CDR3 has 17 residues. The germline gives CDR1 SGHVS, CDR2 FQNEAQ. V lost 1 base and J lost 4, with 19 bases in between. CDR3 nucleotide sequence: TGTGCCAGCAGCTTAGTTAAATACTCGAACCTTCGAGAGACCCAGTACTTC. Encoded protein: CASSLVKYSNLRETQYF.

J is TRBJ2-2 and V is TRBV3-1 (or the pseudogene TRBV3-2); D not certain. The CDR3 covers 14 residues. With 4 bases removed from V and 6 bases from J, the gap between germline ends came to 12 bases. Looked up from germline, CDR1 is LGHDT and CDR2 is YNNKEL (reference sequence). Written as DNA, the CDR3 is TGTGCCAGCAGCCCCATCGGGTCCCCCGGGGAGCTGTTTTTT. Protein product: CASSPIGSPGELFF.

This sequence joins TRBV6-6 and TRBJ1-4, with 8 positions matching TRBD1. The germline CDR1 and CDR2 sequences are MNHNY and SVGAGI (reference sequence). The junction had 7 bases not matched to a gene; V was cut back by 0 bases and J by 7 bases. The CDR3 consists of 16 residues. The CDR3: CASSYSGDRGGEKLFF. DNA for the CDR3: TGTGCCAGCAGTTACTCGGGCGACAGGGGTGGTGAAAAACTGTTTTTT.

The rearrangement uses TRBV7-2 and TRBJ1-5, with 10 bases matching TRBD1. Germline trimming cut 3 bases from V and 2 bases from J; bases unmatched to any gene: 4. The CDR3 is made up of 16 amino acids. Germline V CDR1 and CDR2: SGHTA, FQGNSA. The CDR3 region is CASSLTGGHGNQPQHF. DNA of the CDR3: TGTGCCAGCAGCTTGACAGGGGGCCATGGCAATCAGCCCCAGCATTTT.

The chain combines TRBV6-2 or TRBV6-3 with TRBJ1-2; 12 bases agree with TRBD1. Germline values: CDR1 MNHEY, CDR2 SVGEGT. The V gene end was trimmed by 2 bases and the J gene end by 8 bases; junction bases not matched to a gene: 3. This CDR3 spans 14 amino acids. CDR3 residues: CASSYLGTGGGYTF. In nucleotides, the CDR3 is TGTGCCAGCAGTTACCTTGGGACAGGGGGCGGCTACACCTTC.

The gene calls are TRBV19 and TRBJ1-5; no firm D call. V lost 5 bases to trimming and J lost 7 bases, with 15 bases between them. The CDR3 totals 14 residues. Germline CDR1 LNHDA, CDR2 SQIVND (reference sequence). The CDR3 region is CASSAAGSRQPQHF. In nucleotides, the CDR3 is TGTGCCAGTAGTGCGGCTGGGAGCCGGCAGCCCCAGCATTTT.

V is TRBV7-6 and J is TRBJ2-5; 7 bases align to TRBD2. The ends lost 0 bases at V and 6 bases at J; junction bases unmatched: 10. Germline values: CDR1 SGHVS, CDR2 FNYEAQ. The CDR3 spans 16 residues. The CDR3 nucleotides are TGTGCCAGCAGCTTAGCGATGGCGGCTAGCGGCCAGACCCAGTACTTC. Encoded protein: CASSLAMAASGQTQYF.

The CDR3 region has the DNA TGTGCCAGCAGCGTACTAGCTAGCGGGACCTACAATGAGCAGTTCTTC. It translates to CASSVLASGTYNEQFF. The chain recombines TRBV9 with TRBJ2-1; 9 bases are a match to TRBD2. Germline CDR1 is SGDLS and CDR2 is YYNGEE. J was trimmed by 2 bases and V by 1 base; bases with no gene match: 4. The CDR3 loop spans 16 amino acids. The full variable domain, with the rest looked up from reference TRBV9 and TRBJ2-1, is DSGVTQTPKHLITATGQRVTLRCSPRSGDLSVYWYQQSLDQGLQFLIQYYNGEERAKGNILERFSAQQFPDLHSELNLSSLELGDSALYFCASSVLASGTYNEQFFGPGTRLTVL.

The CDR3 spells CASRRGSTNEKLFF. CDR3 DNA: TGTGCCAGCAGACGGGGATCAACTAATGAAAAACTGTTTTTT. This sequence joins TRBV5-5 and TRBJ1-4; D gene uncertain. This CDR3 region has 14 residues. Between the trimmed V and J ends, which lost 5 bases and 0 bases, there was a span of 8 bases. Germline V gives CDR1 SGHKS, CDR2 YYEKEE (reference sequence). The whole variable domain, remainder taken from reference TRBV5-5 and TRBJ1-4, is DAGVTQSPTHLIKTRGQQVTLRCSPISGHKSVSWYQQVLGQGPQFIFQYYEKEERGRGNFPDRFSARQFPNYSSELNVNALLLGDSALYLCASRRGSTNEKLFFGSGTQLSVL.

This chain connects TRBV24-1 to TRBJ2-3; 7 nucleotides align to TRBD2. The CDR3 covers 17 residues. The V gene's germline CDR1 is KGHDR and CDR2 SFDVKD. Trimming removed 4 bases from V and 2 bases from J; junction bases left unmatched: 11. The CDR3 loop reads CATSDPGAGRITDTQYF. The CDR3 DNA sequence: TGTGCCACCAGTGACCCGGGAGCGGGACGTATCACAGATACGCAGTATTTT.

V usage is TRBV30 and J usage is TRBJ1-3; D is uncertain. Looked up from germline, CDR1 is GTSNPN and CDR2 is SVGIG (reference sequence). V was pared by 3 bases and J by 4 bases, with 10 bases between. This CDR3 contains 13 residues. CDR3: CAWRKTGGNTIYF. CDR3 in DNA: TGTGCCTGGAGAAAGACTGGGGGAAACACCATATATTTT.

The chain is built from TRBV3-1 (or the pseudogene TRBV3-2) and TRBJ2-3; 14 bases are shared with TRBD2. Germline V gene data show CDR1 as LGHDT and CDR2 as YNNKEL (reference sequence). The CDR3 extends over 18 amino acids. Trimming took 4 bases from V and 2 from J; bases not matched to a gene: 8. The CDR3 sequence: CASSRLAGGLATTDTQYF. In DNA form, the CDR3 reads TGTGCCAGCAGCCGACTAGCGGGGGGGCTCGCTACCACAGATACGCAGTATTTT.

The chain combines TRBV12-3 or TRBV12-4 with TRBJ1-6; 7 positions match TRBD1. Germline trimming cut 7 bases from V and 10 bases from J; bases unmatched to any gene: 4. This CDR3 contains 12 residues. CDR3 protein: CASKTGESPLHF. The CDR3 nucleotides are TGTGCCAGCAAAACAGGGGAATCACCCCTCCACTTT.